The clone carrying this T cell receptor (beta chain) was observed a handful of times. The antigen is unknown. This specimen belongs to a study of tumor and adjacent non-tumor tissue in lung cancer. Study in general: The patients, 10 men and about 5 women, were about 30 to 85 with stage I to III disease.

Three rounds of nested PCR, following a modified ARM-PCR protocol, produced the TCRbeta library. One entry per CDR3 protein results from TCRdb running MiXCR on the multiplex PCR reads. The table lists around 200,000 distinct CDR3 sequences, 71% of them singletons. This sample's RNA came from whole unsorted tissue. Chemotherapy-naive patients with new lung cancer underwent thoracic surgery in China, August–late 2014. Study-level results: In normal lung, the top 100 clones were significantly more dominant than in tumor. Compared with tumor, normal lung showed significantly lower TCR diversity.

V lost 0 bases, J lost 3 bases, and 14 bases lay in between. This CDR3 is built from 16 residues. Germline CDR1 and CDR2: DFQATT and SNEGSKA (reference sequence). The chain combines TRBV20-1 with TRBJ2-2; TRBD2 might be the D (5 bases). Sequenced input: lung tumor tissue. This clonotype was sampled from a man aged 55 to 70 with non-small cell lung cancer. The CDR3 region has the DNA TGCAGTGCTAGAGACGCGCGGGTAGGATACACCGGGGAGCTGTTTTTT. It yields the protein CSARDARVGYTGELFF.